The 21 T cell receptor beta chains presented below share a single source sample, sequenced in a study of blood T cell repertoires in COVID-19. TCRdb keeps only in-frame clones here, not all; method: immunoSEQ multiplex PCR. The sample contains about 670,000 clones, more than 80% of which appear only once. The sequenced sample consisted of peripheral blood. These TCRs come from a woman aged 18-29 years with acute or convalescent COVID-19.

This clone has more than one count but fewer than ten. J is TRBJ1-2 and V is TRBV29-1, with TRBD1 matching over 9 bases. CDR1 is SQVTM and CDR2 is ANQGSEA in the germline V gene. V dropped 6 bases and J dropped 8; count of bases not matched to a gene: 10. The CDR3 contains 13 residues. The CDR3 DNA sequence: TGCAGCGTAGACCCCGGGACAGGGTTGGGCTACACCTTC. Translated, it gives CSVDPGTGLGYTF.

The chain uses TRBV2 and TRBJ1-5; D not resolved. Trimming cost V 6 bases and J 0 bases, with 12 bases left between them. The CDR3 has 15 residues. The germline gives CDR1 SNHLY, CDR2 FYNNEI. This CDR3 is CASSPESYSNQPQHF. In DNA form, the CDR3 reads TGTGCCAGCAGCCCCGAATCCTATAGCAATCAGCCCCAGCATTTT.

The chain combines TRBV19 with TRBJ2-6; TRBD1 aligns across 9 bases. The germline V gene has CDR1 LNHDA and CDR2 SQIVND (reference sequence). Germline trimming cut 4 bases from V and 10 bases from J; bases unmatched to any gene: 5. The CDR3 runs to 14 residues. CDR3: CASSKTGTGNVLTF. CDR3 nucleotides: TGTGCCAGTAGTAAAACCGGGACAGGGAACGTCCTGACTTTC.

V gene TRBV30 combines with J gene TRBJ1-1; the D gene is possibly TRBD1 (6 bases). The CDR3 covers 13 residues. Germline CDR1 is GTSNPN and CDR2 is SVGIG (reference sequence). The V end lost 7 bases, the J end lost 6 bases, and 18 bases lay between the germline ends. CDR3 sequence: CASRGAESSEAFF. Here the CDR3 DNA reads TGTGCCTCTCGGGGGGCTGAGTCTTCTGAAGCTTTCTTT. The full variable domain, rest sourced from reference TRBV30 and TRBJ1-1, is SQTIHQWPATLVQPVGSPLSLECTVEGTSNPNLYWYRQAAGRGLQLLFYSVGIGQISSEVPQNLSASRPQDRQFILSSKKLLLSDSGFYLCASRGAESSEAFFGQGTRLTVV.

The rearrangement joins TRBV6-1 to TRBJ2-7, with D uncertain. The CDR3 is made up of 12 amino acids. Trimming removed 2 bases from V and 3 bases from J, with 5 bases in between. The germline V gene has CDR1 MNHNS and CDR2 SASEGT. The CDR3 coding sequence is TGTGCCAGCAGTGAACGAGGCTACGAGCAGTACTTC. It translates to CASSERGYEQYF.

The V and J genes are TRBV28 and TRBJ2-1, with D tentatively TRBD2 (6 bases). Germline-derived CDR1 and CDR2 are MDHEN and SYDVKM. This CDR3 is 14 amino acids long. Trimming removed 5 bases from V and 7 bases from J, with 15 bases in between. CDR3 residues: CASSPAGGLNEQFF. DNA for the CDR3: TGTGCCAGCAGTCCAGCTGGAGGGTTGAATGAGCAGTTCTTC.

This chain uses TRBV28 with TRBJ1-2, with D tentatively TRBD1 (5 bases). CDR3 length equals 14 residues. CDR1 is MDHEN and CDR2 is SYDVKM in the germline V gene. V lost 3 bases and J lost 4, with 12 bases in between. Here the CDR3 DNA reads TGTGCCAGCAGTTTGGTAGGGGCGACCTATGGCTACACCTTC. Its translation: CASSLVGATYGYTF.

The J gene is TRBJ2-7, the V gene TRBV24-1, with 8 bases fitting TRBD1. V shed 4 bases, J shed 6 bases, and the junction held 13 bases outside the gene matches. The CDR3 runs 16 residues. Germline lookup yields CDR1 KGHDR and CDR2 SFDVKD. The chain's CDR3 is CATSEKKDRGKFEQYF. For the CDR3, the DNA is TGTGCCACCAGTGAGAAGAAAGACAGGGGAAAGTTCGAGCAGTACTTC.

This clone was observed a handful of times. The genes are TRBV6-9 and TRBJ1-2; 7 nucleotides match TRBD1. Losses at the gene ends were 2 bases for V and 0 bases for J; bases not matched to a gene: 6. Germline V gives CDR1 MNHGY, CDR2 SVAAGI. CDR3 length: 16 amino acids. The CDR3 is CASSYKGQGANYGYTF. CDR3 nucleotides: TGTGCCAGCAGTTATAAGGGGCAGGGGGCTAACTATGGCTACACCTTC.

This clone was detected only once. The V gene is TRBV11-3, the J gene TRBJ1-1, with D possibly being TRBD1 (6 bases). CDR1 is SGHNT and CDR2 is YENEEA in the germline V gene. Trimming pared 4 bases from V and 9 bases from J, leaving 15 bases between. The CDR3 length is 13 residues. The CDR3 DNA reads as TGTGCCAGCAGCTGTAGGGGGAATTCCCAAGCTTTCTTT. Protein product: CASSCRGNSQAFF.

The genes are TRBV28 and TRBJ1-2, with D possibly matching TRBD1 (5 bases). Per the germline V gene, CDR1 is MDHEN and CDR2 is SYDVKM. Trimming took off 4 bases at V and 8 bases at J, with 11 bases between the two ends. This CDR3 is 12 amino acids long. CDR3 coding DNA: TGTGCCAGCAGTTCCCCCCGACAGGGCTACACCTTC. It encodes CASSSPRQGYTF.

The V gene is TRBV6-5, the J gene TRBJ1-5; D gene uncertain. Germline V gives CDR1 MNHEY, CDR2 SVGAGI. The CDR3 covers 12 residues. Trimming stripped 6 bases from V and 11 bases from J, with 14 bases between. This CDR3 is CASSPTPPAQHF. CDR3 nucleotides: TGTGCCAGCAGCCCCACCCCTCCGGCCCAGCATTTT.

CDR3 loop: CASFDSYQPQHF. In DNA form, the CDR3 reads TGTGCCAGCTTTGACAGTTATCAGCCCCAGCATTTT. The V call is TRBV28, the J call TRBJ1-5; TRBD1 might be the D (5 bases). Germline-derived CDR1 and CDR2 are MDHEN and SYDVKM. This CDR3 region has 12 residues. Trimming shortened V by 8 bases and J by 5 bases, and 10 bases separated the two germline ends.

The rearrangement links TRBV28 to TRBJ1-5, with 7 bases that match TRBD1. This CDR3 contains 15 residues. Unmatched junction bases numbered 4, after V lost 5 bases and J lost 0 bases. The germline CDR1 and CDR2 sequences are MDHEN and SYDVKM. The DNA of the CDR3 is TGTGCCAGCAGTCACAGGGGAAATAGCAATCAGCCCCAGCATTTT. Protein: CASSHRGNSNQPQHF. Variable domain in full (rest from reference TRBV28 and TRBJ1-5): DVKVTQSSRYLVKRTGEKVFLECVQDMDHENMFWYRQDPGLGLRLIYFSYDVKMKEKGDIPEGYSVSREKKERFSLILESASTNQTSMYLCASSHRGNSNQPQHFGDGTRLSIL.

The chain recombines TRBV6-5 with TRBJ1-6; a possible D gene is TRBD1 (6 bases). The CDR3 length is 16 residues. CDR1 and CDR2 from the germline V gene are MNHEY and SVGAGI. V lost 0 bases, J lost 9 bases, and 15 bases lay in between. CDR3 protein: CASSYSGQMGGSPLHF. As DNA, the CDR3 is TGTGCCAGCAGTTACTCAGGACAGATGGGTGGTTCACCCCTCCACTTT.

This clone was detected a few times. The rearrangement links TRBV7-8 to TRBJ1-2; 8 positions match TRBD1. CDR1 and CDR2 from the germline V gene are SGHVS and FQNEAQ. This CDR3 spans 13 amino acids. Trimming at V came to 0 bases and at J to 10 bases, leaving 4 bases not matched to a gene. DNA of the CDR3: TGTGCCAGCAGCTTAGCGACAGGGGAGGTCTACACCTTC. Encoded protein: CASSLATGEVYTF. The variable domain in full, with the rest retrieved from reference TRBV7-8 and TRBJ1-2, is GAGVSQSPRYKVAKRGQDVALRCDPISGHVSLFWYQQALGQGPEFLTYFQNEAQLDKSGLPSDRFFAERPEGSVSTLKIQRTQQEDSAVYLCASSLATGEVYTFGSGTRLTVV.

The rearrangement links TRBV13 to TRBJ2-3; 10 bases match TRBD2. V gave up 2 bases and J gave up 6 bases; unmatched junction bases: 5. This CDR3 spans 15 amino acids. The germline CDR1 and CDR2 sequences are PRHDT and FYEKMQ (reference sequence). CDR3 amino acids: CASSLLSGGRDTQYF. The CDR3 region has the DNA TGTGCCAGCAGCTTACTTAGCGGGGGGAGGGATACGCAGTATTTT.

The genes are TRBV20-1 and TRBJ1-2; no definite D call. Per germline, CDR1 DFQATT and CDR2 SNEGSKA (reference sequence). The CDR3 runs to 10 residues. The V end was cut by 3 bases, the J end by 8 bases, with 7 bases between. As DNA, the CDR3 is TGCAGTGCTAGGGGGAGCGGCTACACCTTC. It translates to CSARGSGYTF.

This sequence joins TRBV28 and TRBJ1-5, with D possibly being TRBD1 (6 bases). Looked up from germline, CDR1 is MDHEN and CDR2 is SYDVKM. The CDR3 covers 16 residues. Between the trimmed V and J ends, which lost 2 bases and 6 bases, there was a span of 17 bases. CDR3: CASSLRPTPRGQPQHF. The CDR3 bases are TGTGCCAGCAGTTTAAGGCCGACACCCAGGGGTCAGCCCCAGCATTTT.

The chain joins TRBV27 to TRBJ2-3; tentatively, D is TRBD2 (6 bases). The length of the CDR3 is 14 residues. Germline V lookup: CDR1 MNHEY, CDR2 SMNVEV (reference sequence). Trimming cost V 6 bases and J 0 bases, with 10 bases left between them. The CDR3 bases are TGTGCCAGCAGGGCGGGGACTAGCACAGATACGCAGTATTTT. Residues: CASRAGTSTDTQYF.

J is TRBJ2-7 and V is TRBV7-2; 8 bases line up with TRBD2. This CDR3 contains 15 residues. Germline CDR1 SGHTA, CDR2 FQGNSA. V gave up 3 bases and J gave up 2 bases; unmatched junction bases: 6. CDR3 residues: CASSFGGGSTYEQYF. CDR3 nucleotide sequence: TGTGCCAGCAGCTTCGGCGGGGGGTCCACCTACGAGCAGTACTTC. The variable domain in full, completed from reference TRBV7-2 and TRBJ2-7, reads GAGVSQSPSNKVTEKGKDVELRCDPISGHTALYWYRQSLGQGLEFLIYFQGNSAPDKSGLPSDRFSAERTGGSVSTLTIQRTQQEDSAVYLCASSFGGGSTYEQYFGPGTRLTVT.